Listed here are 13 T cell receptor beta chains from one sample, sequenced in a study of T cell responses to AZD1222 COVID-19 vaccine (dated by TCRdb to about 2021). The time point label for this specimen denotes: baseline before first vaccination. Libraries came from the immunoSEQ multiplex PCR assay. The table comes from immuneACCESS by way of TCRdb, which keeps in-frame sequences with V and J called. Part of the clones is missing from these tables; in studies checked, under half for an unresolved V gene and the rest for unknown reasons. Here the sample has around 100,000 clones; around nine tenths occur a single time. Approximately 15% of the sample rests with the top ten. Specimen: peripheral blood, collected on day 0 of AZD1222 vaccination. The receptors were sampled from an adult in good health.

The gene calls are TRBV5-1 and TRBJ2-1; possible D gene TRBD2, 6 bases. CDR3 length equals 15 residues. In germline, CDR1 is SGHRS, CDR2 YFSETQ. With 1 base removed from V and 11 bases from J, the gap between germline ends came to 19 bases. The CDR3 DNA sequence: TGCGCCAGCAGCTTGAACGCTCCCCCGGGAGAAAAGCAGTTCTTC. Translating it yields CASSLNAPPGEKQFF.

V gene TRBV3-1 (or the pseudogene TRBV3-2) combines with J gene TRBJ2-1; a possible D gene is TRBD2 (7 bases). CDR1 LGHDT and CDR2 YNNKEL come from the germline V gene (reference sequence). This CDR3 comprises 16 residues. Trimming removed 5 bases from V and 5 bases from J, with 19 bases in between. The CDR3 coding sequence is TGTGCCAGCAGCTCATGGGGGGCGGGGGAGCACAATGAGCAGTTCTTC. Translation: CASSSWGAGEHNEQFF.

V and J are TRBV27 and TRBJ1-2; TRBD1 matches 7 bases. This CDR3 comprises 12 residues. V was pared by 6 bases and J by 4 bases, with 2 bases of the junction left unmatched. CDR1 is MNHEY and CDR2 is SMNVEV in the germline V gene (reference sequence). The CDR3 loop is CASRGQSYGYTF. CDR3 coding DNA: TGTGCCAGCAGGGGACAGTCCTATGGCTACACCTTC.

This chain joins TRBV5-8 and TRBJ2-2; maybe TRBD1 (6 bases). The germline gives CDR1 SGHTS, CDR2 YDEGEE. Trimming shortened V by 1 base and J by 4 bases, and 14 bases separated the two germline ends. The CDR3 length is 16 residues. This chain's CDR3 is CASSLWTAYSTGELFF. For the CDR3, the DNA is TGTGCCAGCAGCTTGTGGACAGCCTATTCCACCGGGGAGCTGTTTTTT.

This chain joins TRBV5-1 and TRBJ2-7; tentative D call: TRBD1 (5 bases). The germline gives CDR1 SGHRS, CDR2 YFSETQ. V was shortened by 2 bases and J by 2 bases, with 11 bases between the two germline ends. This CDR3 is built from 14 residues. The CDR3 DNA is TGCGCCAGCAGCTTTGATCAGGGTCCCTACGAGCAGTACTTC. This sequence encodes CASSFDQGPYEQYF.

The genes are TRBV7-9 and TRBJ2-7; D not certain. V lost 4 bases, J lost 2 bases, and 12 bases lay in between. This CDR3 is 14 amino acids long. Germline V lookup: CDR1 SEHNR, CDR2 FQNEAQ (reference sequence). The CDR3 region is CASSYSPIPYEQYF. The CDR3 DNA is TGTGCCAGCAGCTACTCTCCTATACCCTACGAGCAGTACTTC.

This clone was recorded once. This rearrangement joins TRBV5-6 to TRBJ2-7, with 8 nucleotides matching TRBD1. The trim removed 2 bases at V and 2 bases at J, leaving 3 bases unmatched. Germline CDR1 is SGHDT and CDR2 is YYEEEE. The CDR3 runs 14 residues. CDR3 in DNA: TGTGCCAGCAGCTTTACAGGGGGACCCTACGAGCAGTACTTC. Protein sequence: CASSFTGGPYEQYF.

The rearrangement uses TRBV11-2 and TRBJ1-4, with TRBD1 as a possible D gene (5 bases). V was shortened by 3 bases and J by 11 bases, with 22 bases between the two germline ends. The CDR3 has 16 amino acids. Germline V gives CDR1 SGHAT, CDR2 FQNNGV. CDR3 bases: TGTGCCAGCAGCTTCCAGGGCCCTTTCTTAGCGGGGAAACTGTTTTTT. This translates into CASSFQGPFLAGKLFF.

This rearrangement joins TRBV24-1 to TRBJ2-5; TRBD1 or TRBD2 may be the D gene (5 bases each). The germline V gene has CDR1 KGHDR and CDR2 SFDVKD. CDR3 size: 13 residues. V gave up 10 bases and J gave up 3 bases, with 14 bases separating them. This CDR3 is CATQGMGEETQYF. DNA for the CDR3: TGTGCCACTCAAGGTATGGGGGAAGAGACCCAGTACTTC.

The CDR3 region has the DNA TGCGCCAGCACCCCAGGAACGACAGGGGAAGAGACCCAGTACTTC. Amino acids: CASTPGTTGEETQYF. The J gene is TRBJ2-5, the V gene TRBV5-1; 8 bases align to TRBD1. V lost 6 bases to trimming and J lost 3 bases; unmatched junction nucleotides: 10. CDR1 and CDR2 from the germline V gene are SGHRS and YFSETQ. CDR3 size: 15 residues.

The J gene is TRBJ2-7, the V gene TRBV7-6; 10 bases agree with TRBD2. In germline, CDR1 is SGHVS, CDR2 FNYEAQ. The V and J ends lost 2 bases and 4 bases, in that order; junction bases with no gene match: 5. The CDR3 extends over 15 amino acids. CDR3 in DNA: TGTGCCAGCAGCTTATCTAGCGGGGGAGATTACGAGCAGTACTTC. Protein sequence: CASSLSSGGDYEQYF.

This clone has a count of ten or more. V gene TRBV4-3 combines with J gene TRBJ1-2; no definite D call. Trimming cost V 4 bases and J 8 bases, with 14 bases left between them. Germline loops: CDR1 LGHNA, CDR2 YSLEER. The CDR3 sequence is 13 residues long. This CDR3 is CASSREGDTGYTF. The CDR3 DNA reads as TGCGCCAGCAGCCGAGAAGGAGACACCGGCTACACCTTC.

The CDR3 coding sequence is TGCGCCAGCAGCCGCGGACAGCTTACTGAGGGAGCTTTCTTT. Its protein is CASSRGQLTEGAFF. The rearrangement uses TRBV4-1 and TRBJ1-1; tentative D call: TRBD1 (6 bases). The CDR3 contains 14 residues. Trimming left V 4 bases short and J 10 bases short, with 19 bases between. Germline CDR1 MGHRA, CDR2 YSYEKL.